These T cell receptor beta chains were read from a single sample in a study of shared clonotypes between healthy human individuals. Here immunoSEQ multiplex PCR was the method, and the copy in TCRdb shows in-frame clones only, minus some. The table includes 2,100,000 or so clones, under 97% detected once. The sequenced sample was naive CD4+ T cells sorted from blood. The source of these receptors is a man between 18 and 35 years old in good health. Each CDR3 is given with its conserved first and last residue. Each record gives: V gene, J gene, D gene, CDR3 DNA, CDR3 protein. The D gene is left open where the match is weak.

>TRBV15|TRBJ1-2|-
TGTGCCACCAGCTCACAGACAGGACTTAACTATGGCTACACCTTC
CATSSQTGLNYGYTF
>TRBV18|TRBJ1-1|TRBD1
TGTGCCAGCTCACCATCGGGACAGGCGGCTGGGGCTGAAGCTTTCTTT
CASSPSGQAAGAEAFF
>TRBV6-1|TRBJ2-7|TRBD1
TGTGCCAGCACTCGACAGGGGGCTGGCGAGCAGTACTTC
CASTRQGAGEQYF
>TRBV10-3|TRBJ1-3|-
TGTGCCATCCAGGGTAGTGGAAACACCATATATTTT
CAIQGSGNTIYF
>TRBV11-2|TRBJ2-7|-
TGTGCCAGCAGCTTAGACGCGTACGAGCAGTACTTC
CASSLDAYEQYF
>TRBV6-4|TRBJ2-7|-
TGTGCCAGCAGTCACAGGTGGGACTTTCCAAATACCTACGAGCAGTACTTC
CASSHRWDFPNTYEQYF
>TRBV18|TRBJ2-7|TRBD1
TGTGCCAGCTCACCCGATGGACAGGCGACCTACGAGCAGTACTTC
CASSPDGQATYEQYF
>TRBV7-5|TRBJ1-5|-
TGTGCCAGAAGCCCAAGGACAGGGAGGGTGGTAATGAGCAATCAGCCCCAGCATTTT
CARSPRTGRVVMSNQPQHF
>TRBV4-1|TRBJ2-3|TRBD1
TGCGCCAGCAGCCAAGGAATGGTGACGACAGGGTTCAAAGATACGCAGTATTTT
CASSQGMVTTGFKDTQYF
>TRBV10-3|TRBJ2-7|-
TGTGCCATCAGTGAATCAACGGACAATTACGAGCAGTACTTC
CAISESTDNYEQYF